This T cell receptor beta chain was identified in a study of T cells in Graves' hyperthyroidism and ophthalmopathy. Trimming removed 4 bases from V and 5 bases from J, with 15 bases in between. CDR3 size: 14 residues. Germline CDR1 SGHKS, CDR2 YYEKEE (reference sequence). This clonotype was recorded at least ten times. What was amplified from RNA transcripts were TCR beta CDR3 regions. A set of HTBI primers served as the primers for a first-round RT-PCR of the TCR CDR3. TCRdb passed the multiplex PCR reads through MiXCR, listing each CDR3 protein once. Among around 580,000 distinct CDR3 sequences listed, around 17% were seen once.

The clonotype was recovered from a woman aged 18-29 years with Graves' hyperthyroidism. The sequencing input was blood. The rearrangement links TRBV5-5 to TRBJ1-1; the D is unclear. This chain's CDR3 is CASSLSKVGTEAFF. The CDR3 nucleotides are TGTGCCAGCAGCCTATCAAAGGTCGGTACTGAAGCTTTCTTT.